The entry below describes one T cell receptor beta chain. Its antigen remains unidentified. The CDR3 covers 14 residues. Germline V gives CDR1 SGHVS, CDR2 FQNEAQ. V was pared by 2 bases and J by 0 bases, with 7 bases between. These data originate in a study of human T cells and chemical hapten exposure. Time point indicated: patch test 3, about 24 weeks after DPC sensitization. The treatment was: therapeutic diphenylcyclopropenone sensitization with weekly scalp DPC. Study results and caveats: Since the donors had alopecia, their immune response may not be the same as that of healthy people.

Authors' processing steps: Per sample, the median was around 100,000 TCRs, with values from around 24,000 to 710,000. In TCRdb, the RACE reads were re-called with MiXCR into one record per CDR3 protein. Here the V and J calls rest on TCRdb's processing, not on the authors' analysis. This sample has 150,000 to 200,000 distinct CDR3 sequences, with about 27% found just once. This TCR came from a young woman with alopecia areata. Some clones in this sample may be carry-over from other donors' samples. This sample comprised whole blood, obtained in connection with sensitization to the hapten diphenylcyclopropenone (DPC). The gene calls are TRBV7-8 and TRBJ1-1; no reliable D call. As DNA, the CDR3 is TGTGCCAGCAGCTTAAAGGATGTGAACACTGAAGCTTTCTTT. Its translation: CASSLKDVNTEAFF.